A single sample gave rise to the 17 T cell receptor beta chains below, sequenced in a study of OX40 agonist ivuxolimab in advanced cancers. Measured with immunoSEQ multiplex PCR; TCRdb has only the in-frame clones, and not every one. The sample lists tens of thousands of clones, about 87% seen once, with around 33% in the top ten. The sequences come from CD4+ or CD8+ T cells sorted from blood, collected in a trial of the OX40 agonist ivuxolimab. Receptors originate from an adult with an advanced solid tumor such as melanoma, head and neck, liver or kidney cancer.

DNA of the CDR3: TGTGCCACCAGCTCTCGACTGGGCAGGGATACGCAGTATTTT. Protein sequence: CATSSRLGRDTQYF. The chain has TRBV15 and TRBJ2-3; no firm D call. CDR3 length: 14 amino acids. From germline, CDR1 is LNHNV and CDR2 YYDKDF (reference sequence). The V end was cut by 5 bases, the J end by 6 bases, with 15 bases between. Supplemented by reference TRBV15 and TRBJ2-3, the full variable domain reads DAMVIQNPRYQVTQFGKPVTLSCSQTLNHNVMYWYQQKSSQAPKLLFHYYDKDFNNEADTPDNFQSRRPNTSFCFLDIRSPGLGDTAMYLCATSSRLGRDTQYFGPGTRLTVL.

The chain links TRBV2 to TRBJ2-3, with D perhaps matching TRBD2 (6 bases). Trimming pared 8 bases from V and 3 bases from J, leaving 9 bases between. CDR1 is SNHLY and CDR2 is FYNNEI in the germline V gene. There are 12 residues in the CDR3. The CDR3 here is CASLAGTDTQYF. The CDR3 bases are TGTGCCAGCTTGGCGGGGACAGATACGCAGTATTTT. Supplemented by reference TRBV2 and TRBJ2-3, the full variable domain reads EPEVTQTPSHQVTQMGQEVILRCVPISNHLYFYWYRQILGQKVEFLVSFYNNEISEKSEIFDDQFSVERPDGSNFTLKIRSTKLEDSAMYFCASLAGTDTQYFGPGTRLTVL.

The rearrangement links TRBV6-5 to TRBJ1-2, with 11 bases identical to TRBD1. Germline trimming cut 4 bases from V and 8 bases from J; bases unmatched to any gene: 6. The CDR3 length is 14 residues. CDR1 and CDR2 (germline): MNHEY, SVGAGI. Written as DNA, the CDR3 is TGTGCCAGCAGTTCTGGACAGGGGGCAAGAGGCTACACCTTC. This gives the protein CASSSGQGARGYTF.

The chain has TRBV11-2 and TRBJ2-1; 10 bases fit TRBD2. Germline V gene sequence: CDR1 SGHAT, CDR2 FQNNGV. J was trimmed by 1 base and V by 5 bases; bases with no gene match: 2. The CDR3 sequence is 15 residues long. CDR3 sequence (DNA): TGTGCCAGCAGCCTACTAGCGGGGTCCTACAATGAGCAGTTCTTC. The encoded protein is CASSLLAGSYNEQFF.

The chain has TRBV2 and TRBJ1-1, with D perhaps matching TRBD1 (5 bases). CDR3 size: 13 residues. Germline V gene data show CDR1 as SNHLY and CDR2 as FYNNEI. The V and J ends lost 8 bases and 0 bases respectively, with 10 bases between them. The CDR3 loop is CASESGMNTEAFF. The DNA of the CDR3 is TGTGCCAGCGAATCAGGGATGAACACTGAAGCTTTCTTT.

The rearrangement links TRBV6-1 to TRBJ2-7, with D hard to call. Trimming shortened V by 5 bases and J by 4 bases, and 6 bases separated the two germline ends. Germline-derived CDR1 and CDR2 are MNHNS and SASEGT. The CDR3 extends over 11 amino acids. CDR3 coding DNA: TGTGCCAGCAGTAATGTATACGAGCAGTACTTC. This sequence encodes CASSNVYEQYF.

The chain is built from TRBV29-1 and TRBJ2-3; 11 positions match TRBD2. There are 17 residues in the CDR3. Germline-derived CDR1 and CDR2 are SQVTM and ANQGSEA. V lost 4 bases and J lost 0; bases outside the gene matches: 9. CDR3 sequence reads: CSVVPSGGLTSTDTQYF. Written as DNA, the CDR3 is TGCAGCGTTGTCCCTAGCGGGGGGCTTACTAGCACAGATACGCAGTATTTT.

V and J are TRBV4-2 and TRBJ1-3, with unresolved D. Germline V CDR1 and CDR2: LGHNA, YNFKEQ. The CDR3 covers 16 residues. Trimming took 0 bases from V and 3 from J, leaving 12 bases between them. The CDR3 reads CASSQDRGIGGNTIYF. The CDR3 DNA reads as TGTGCCAGCAGCCAAGATCGGGGAATCGGTGGAAACACCATATATTTT.

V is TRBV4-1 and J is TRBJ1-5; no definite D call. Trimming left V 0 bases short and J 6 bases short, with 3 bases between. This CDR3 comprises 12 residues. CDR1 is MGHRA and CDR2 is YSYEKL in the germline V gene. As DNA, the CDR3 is TGCGCCAGCAGCCAAGAAGGTCAGCCCCAGCATTTT. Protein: CASSQEGQPQHF.

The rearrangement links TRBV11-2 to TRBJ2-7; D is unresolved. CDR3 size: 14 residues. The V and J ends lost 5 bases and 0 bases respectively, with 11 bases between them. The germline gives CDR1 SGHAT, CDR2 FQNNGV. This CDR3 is CASSTSWGSYEQYF. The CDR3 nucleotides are TGTGCCAGCAGCACCTCGTGGGGCTCCTACGAGCAGTACTTC.

The DNA for the CDR3 is TGTGCCAGCATAACCGGGGGCTACACCTTC. It is translated as CASITGGYTF. The chain links TRBV6-4 to TRBJ1-2; no clear D gene. V lost 7 bases and J 8 bases, leaving 8 bases between the germline ends. Germline V gene data show CDR1 as MRHNA and CDR2 as SNTAGT. This CDR3 is built from 10 residues.

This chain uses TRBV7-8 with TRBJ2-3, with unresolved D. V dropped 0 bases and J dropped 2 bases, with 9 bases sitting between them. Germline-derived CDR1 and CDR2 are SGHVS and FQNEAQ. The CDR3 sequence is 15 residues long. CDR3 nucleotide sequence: TGTGCCAGCAGCTTAGCGGCGGCACACACAGATACGCAGTATTTT. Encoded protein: CASSLAAAHTDTQYF.

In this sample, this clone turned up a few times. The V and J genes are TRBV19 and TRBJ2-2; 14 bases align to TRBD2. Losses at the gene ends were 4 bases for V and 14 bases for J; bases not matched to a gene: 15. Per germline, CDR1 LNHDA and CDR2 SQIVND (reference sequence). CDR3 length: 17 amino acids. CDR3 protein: CASSTPGLAGVTRQLFF. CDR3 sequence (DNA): TGTGCCAGTAGTACCCCGGGACTAGCGGGGGTAACCAGACAACTGTTTTTT.

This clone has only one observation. This chain's CDR3 is CASSSSTPSYEQYF. CDR3 coding DNA: TGCGCCAGCAGCTCTTCGACTCCCTCCTACGAGCAGTACTTC. The chain joins TRBV5-1 to TRBJ2-7; D unresolved. Germline-derived CDR1 and CDR2 are SGHRS and YFSETQ. V gave up 3 bases and J gave up 0 bases, with 10 bases separating them. CDR3 length: 14 amino acids. Variable domain in full (rest from reference TRBV5-1 and TRBJ2-7): KAGVTQTPRYLIKTRGQQVTLSCSPISGHRSVSWYQQTPGQGLQFLFEYFSETQRNKGNFPGRFSGRQFSNSRSEMNVSTLELGDSALYLCASSSSTPSYEQYFGPGTRLTVT.

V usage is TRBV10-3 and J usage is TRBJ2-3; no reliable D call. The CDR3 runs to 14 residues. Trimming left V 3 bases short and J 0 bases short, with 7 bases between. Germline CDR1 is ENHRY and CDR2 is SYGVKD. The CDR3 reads CAISDGPSTDTQYF. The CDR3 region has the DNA TGTGCCATCAGTGATGGTCCTAGCACAGATACGCAGTATTTT.

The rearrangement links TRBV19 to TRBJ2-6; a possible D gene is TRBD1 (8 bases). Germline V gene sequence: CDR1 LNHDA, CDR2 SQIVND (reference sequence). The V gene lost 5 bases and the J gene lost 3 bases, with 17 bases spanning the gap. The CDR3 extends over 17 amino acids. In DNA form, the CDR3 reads TGTGCCAGTAGTGTTACAGGGGGGGCCCTTGGGGCCAACGTCCTGACTTTC. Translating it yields CASSVTGGALGANVLTF.

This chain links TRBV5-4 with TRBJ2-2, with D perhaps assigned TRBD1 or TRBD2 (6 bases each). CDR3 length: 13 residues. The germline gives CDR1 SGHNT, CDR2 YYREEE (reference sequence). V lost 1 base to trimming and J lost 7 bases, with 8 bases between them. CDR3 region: CASSLRGRGELFF. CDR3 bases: TGTGCCAGCAGCTTGCGGGGGCGCGGGGAGCTGTTTTTT.